One sample yielded the 9 T cell receptor beta chains listed below, sequenced in a study of OX40 agonist ivuxolimab in advanced cancers. Profiled with immunoSEQ multiplex PCR; TCRdb holds only in-frame clones, not every one. The top ten clones hold more than 0.95% of a sample with 45,000 to 55,000 clones, about 81% of them seen once. The material sequenced was CD4+ or CD8+ T cells sorted from blood, taken in a trial of the OX40 agonist ivuxolimab. Source of these receptors: an adult with an advanced solid tumor such as melanoma, head and neck, liver or kidney cancer.

This clone has just one count. The chain uses TRBV19 and TRBJ1-2; D is uncertain. The CDR3 is 15 residues long. Per germline, CDR1 LNHDA and CDR2 SQIVND (reference sequence). The V and J ends lost 3 bases and 9 bases respectively, with 20 bases between them. The CDR3 loop is CASSISLGPRIRYTF. CDR3 bases: TGTGCCAGTAGTATTTCGCTCGGGCCCCGGATTCGCTACACCTTC.

This clone was counted between two and nine times. The J gene is TRBJ2-7, the V gene TRBV28; tentative D call: TRBD1 (6 bases). From germline, CDR1 is MDHEN and CDR2 SYDVKM. The CDR3 spans 14 residues. V lost 2 bases to trimming and J lost 4 bases, with 12 bases between them. The CDR3 spells CASSLGGLEYEQYF. CDR3 bases: TGTGCCAGCAGTTTAGGGGGCCTGGAATACGAGCAGTACTTC.

The chain joins TRBV7-9 to TRBJ1-1; no firm D call. Germline CDR1 is SEHNR and CDR2 is FQNEAQ (reference sequence). The CDR3 runs 13 residues. V was clipped by 1 base and J by 1 base, with 4 bases between them. CDR3 in amino acids: CASSLVWNTEAFF. The CDR3, as DNA: TGTGCCAGCAGCTTAGTTTGGAACACTGAAGCTTTCTTT.

The V and J genes are TRBV27 and TRBJ2-4; TRBD2 matches at 10 bases. This CDR3 region has 15 residues. V shed 6 bases and J 2 bases; nucleotides not matched to a gene: 4. CDR1 and CDR2 (germline): MNHEY, SMNVEV (reference sequence). CDR3 loop: CASREREGTKNIQYF. The CDR3 DNA reads TGTGCCAGCAGAGAGCGGGAGGGGACCAAAAACATTCAGTACTTC.

V usage is TRBV29-1 and J usage is TRBJ2-5; D assignment may be TRBD1 or TRBD2 (6 bases each). Germline V gene data show CDR1 as SQVTM and CDR2 as ANQGSEA. Trimming cost V 2 bases and J 1 base, with 14 bases left between them. The CDR3 loop spans 15 amino acids. CDR3 coding DNA: TGCAGCGTTGAAATAGGGGGAGGACCCCAAGAGACCCAGTACTTC. As protein: CSVEIGGGPQETQYF.

The J gene is TRBJ1-5, the V gene TRBV27; maybe TRBD1 (5 bases). The CDR3 has 13 amino acids. Trimming took off 6 bases at V and 9 bases at J, with 15 bases between the two ends. CDR1 is MNHEY and CDR2 is SMNVEV in the germline V gene (reference sequence). The CDR3 here is CASRAGPGGPQHF. The CDR3 DNA follows: TGTGCCAGCAGAGCCGGGCCCGGGGGGCCCCAGCATTTT.

V and J are TRBV6-6 and TRBJ2-3; the D is unclear. The length of the CDR3 is 12 residues. Trimming left V 8 bases short and J 3 bases short, with 9 bases between. Germline-derived CDR1 and CDR2 are MNHNY and SVGAGI (reference sequence). CDR3 protein: CASRAGTDTQYF. DNA for the CDR3: TGTGCCAGCCGGGCCGGGACAGATACGCAGTATTTT.

The chain combines TRBV9 with TRBJ1-4; 7 nucleotides align to TRBD1. Germline V lookup: CDR1 SGDLS, CDR2 YYNGEE. Germline trimming cut 3 bases from V and 10 bases from J; bases unmatched to any gene: 12. The CDR3 loop spans 15 amino acids. This chain's CDR3 is CASSGRGDSERKLFF. CDR3 bases: TGTGCCAGCAGCGGACGTGGGGACAGTGAGAGAAAACTGTTTTTT. The complete variable domain, with remaining parts taken from reference TRBV9 and TRBJ1-4, reads DSGVTQTPKHLITATGQRVTLRCSPRSGDLSVYWYQQSLDQGLQFLIQYYNGEERAKGNILERFSAQQFPDLHSELNLSSLELGDSALYFCASSGRGDSERKLFFGSGTQLSVL.

This chain uses TRBV2 with TRBJ2-1; D remains unclear. This CDR3 spans 11 amino acids. Between the trimmed V and J ends, which lost 3 bases and 6 bases, there was a span of 3 bases. Germline assignment: CDR1 SNHLY and CDR2 FYNNEI. The CDR3, as DNA: TGTGCCAGCAGTGAGATCAATGAGCAGTTCTTC. It translates to CASSEINEQFF.